This TCR beta chain emerged from a study of OX40 agonist ivuxolimab in advanced cancers. TCRdb's copy holds only in-frame clones and misses some; the assay was immunoSEQ multiplex PCR. The table lists approximately 54,000 clones, roughly 92% of them singletons. This clone was observed a few times. This CDR3 region has 13 residues. Germline V CDR1 and CDR2: MGHRA, YSYEKL. V was shortened by 1 base and J by 5 bases, with 8 bases between the two germline ends. The receptor's source is an adult with an advanced solid tumor such as melanoma, head and neck, liver or kidney cancer. The specimen comprised CD4+ or CD8+ T cells sorted from blood, sampled in a trial of the OX40 agonist ivuxolimab. This chain links TRBV4-1 with TRBJ2-5; D is uncertain. CDR3 bases: TGCGCCAGCAGCCAAGCCCCGGGCGAGACCCAGTACTTC. Encoded protein: CASSQAPGETQYF.